These 23 T cell receptor beta chains share one sample of origin, sequenced in a study of blood T cells in healthy people across ages. Primers used in a second PCR of roughly 7 to 12 cycles were a sample-barcoded 5' primer and a J-beta primer mix. TCRdb re-called the 5' RACE reads with MiXCR, one entry per CDR3 protein. Among 1.8 million or so distinct CDR3 sequences listed, 30% to 40% were seen once. Sequencing used blood. These receptors were taken from a human donor in good health.

V is TRBV5-6 and J is TRBJ2-5; 7 bases are shared with TRBD1. CDR3 size: 16 residues. V lost 3 bases, J lost 1 base, and 9 bases stayed unmatched. Germline values: CDR1 SGHDT, CDR2 YYEEEE. The CDR3 DNA reads as TGTGCCAGCAGCTGGCCGGGACAGACAGCCCAAGAGACCCAGTACTTC. Translation: CASSWPGQTAQETQYF.

This clonotype has a handful of counts. The chain couples TRBV7-2 to TRBJ2-3; 8 nucleotides line up with TRBD2. Per germline, CDR1 SGHTA and CDR2 FQGNSA. V was clipped by 2 bases and J by 9 bases; unmatched bases: 13. The CDR3 has 16 residues. CDR3 amino acids: CASSLRGSGGARTQYF. The CDR3 DNA sequence: TGTGCCAGCAGCTTAAGGGGAAGCGGGGGAGCCCGAACGCAGTATTTT. The whole variable domain, filled in from reference TRBV7-2 and TRBJ2-3, reads GAGVSQSPSNKVTEKGKDVELRCDPISGHTALYWYRQSLGQGLEFLIYFQGNSAPDKSGLPSDRFSAERTGGSVSTLTIQRTQQEDSAVYLCASSLRGSGGARTQYFGPGTRLTVL.

This clonotype has more than one count but fewer than ten. The gene calls are TRBV7-2 and TRBJ2-1, with 8 positions matching TRBD2. V was pared by 4 bases and J by 12 bases, with 11 bases of the junction left unmatched. The CDR3 totals 14 residues. Germline assignment: CDR1 SGHTA and CDR2 FQGNSA. The DNA of the CDR3 is TGTGCCAGCAGCTCCCCCGGGGGGGTCACAGGGCAGTTCTTC. It translates to CASSSPGGVTGQFF.

This clonotype was recorded a few times. The V and J genes are TRBV12-3 or TRBV12-4 and TRBJ2-7; the D gene is possibly TRBD2 (5 bases). The J call may not be correct, given that the DNA end is closer to TRBJ2-5. This CDR3 spans 13 amino acids. In nucleotides, the CDR3 is TGTGCCAGCAGTCCCCTTCAGCGGGAGACCCAGTACTTC. Its protein product is CASSPLQRETQYF.

The chain joins TRBV30 to TRBJ1-2; D not resolved. Trimming removed 2 bases at V and 4 bases at J, with 5 bases between. Germline assignment: CDR1 GTSNPN and CDR2 SVGIG (reference sequence). The length of the CDR3 is 11 residues. The CDR3: CAWSRIYGYTF. As DNA, the CDR3 is TGTGCCTGGAGTAGGATCTATGGCTACACCTTC.

This sequence joins TRBV24-1 and TRBJ2-5, with D unclear. The V gene lost 5 bases and the J gene lost 2 bases, with 11 bases spanning the gap. CDR3 length: 14 amino acids. Per germline, CDR1 KGHDR and CDR2 SFDVKD. This CDR3 reads CATSGFEPQETQYF. CDR3 coding DNA: TGTGCCACCAGTGGCTTTGAACCTCAAGAGACCCAGTACTTC.

This clonotype was detected only once. The CDR3 protein is CASRRQGSDEQFF. The CDR3 coding sequence is TGTGCCAGCAGAAGACAGGGATCGGATGAGCAGTTCTTC. The chain has TRBV3-1 and TRBJ2-1; 7 positions agree with TRBD1. From germline, CDR1 is LGHDT and CDR2 YNNKEL (reference sequence). The CDR3 is made up of 13 amino acids. V trimming: 6 bases; J trimming: 8 bases; junction bases outside the gene matches: 7.

In this sample, this clonotype turned up a few times. The J gene is TRBJ1-2, the V gene TRBV28; the D gene is possibly TRBD1 (5 bases). The CDR3 sequence is 16 residues long. V gave up 3 bases and J gave up 7 bases, with 21 bases separating them. Germline V gene sequence: CDR1 MDHEN, CDR2 SYDVKM. The CDR3 region has the DNA TGTGCCAGCAGTTTCGTTTTGACAGACCCGCCAAGTGGCTACACCTTC. Translated, it gives CASSFVLTDPPSGYTF.

CDR3 nucleotides: TGTGCCAGCAGCCCGGGACGCTCTTTTAGAGGGCAGTTCTTC. This gives the protein CASSPGRSFRGQFF. This chain joins TRBV5-6 and TRBJ2-1, with D perhaps TRBD1 or TRBD2 (5 bases each). In germline, CDR1 is SGHDT, CDR2 YYEEEE. The CDR3 extends over 14 amino acids. The germline V and J ends were trimmed by 4 bases and 12 bases, with 20 bases remaining between them.

The chain has TRBV7-2 and TRBJ2-1; maybe TRBD1 (7 bases). V was shortened by 6 bases and J by 3 bases, with 12 bases between the two germline ends. The CDR3 has 14 residues. Germline assignment: CDR1 SGHTA and CDR2 FQGNSA. The CDR3 coding sequence is TGTGCCAGCAGGCGGGACAGAAACTACAATGAGCAGTTCTTC. Amino acid sequence: CASRRDRNYNEQFF. The complete variable domain, with remaining parts taken from reference TRBV7-2 and TRBJ2-1, reads GAGVSQSPSNKVTEKGKDVELRCDPISGHTALYWYRQSLGQGLEFLIYFQGNSAPDKSGLPSDRFSAERTGGSVSTLTIQRTQQEDSAVYLCASRRDRNYNEQFFGPGTRLTVL.

The chain combines TRBV7-2 with TRBJ2-3; TRBD1 matches at 7 bases. V trimming: 6 bases; J trimming: 10 bases; junction bases outside the gene matches: 13. Germline CDR1 is SGHTA and CDR2 is FQGNSA. There are 14 residues in the CDR3. CDR3 nucleotide sequence: TGTGCCAGCAGTCACAACACAGGGGTGGATTCGCAGTATTTT. Translation gives CASSHNTGVDSQYF.

The sample holds a few counts of this clonotype. This sequence joins TRBV20-1 and TRBJ2-5; TRBD2 is a possible D gene (5 bases). The CDR3 is made up of 13 amino acids. The V end was cut by 0 bases, the J end by 8 bases, with 13 bases between. The germline V gene has CDR1 DFQATT and CDR2 SNEGSKA (reference sequence). CDR3 sequence: CSARDQARDTQYF. The CDR3 region has the DNA TGCAGTGCTAGAGATCAGGCCCGGGATACCCAGTACTTC.

V usage is TRBV6-2 or TRBV6-3 and J usage is TRBJ1-5, with TRBD1 matching 11 bases. Germline V gives CDR1 MNHEY, CDR2 SVGEGT. CDR3 length equals 17 residues. V dropped 6 bases and J dropped 6; count of bases not matched to a gene: 13. In DNA, the CDR3 is TGTGCCAGCAGCCAGCGGGACAGGGGGGGTAGCGGTCAGCCCCAGCATTTT. Protein: CASSQRDRGGSGQPQHF.

This clonotype was picked up many times. The chain carries TRBV20-1 and TRBJ2-1; D may be TRBD1 or TRBD2 (5 bases each). Germline CDR1 reads DFQATT; CDR2 reads SNEGSKA (reference sequence). The CDR3 has 13 residues. Trimming stripped 6 bases from V and 4 bases from J, with 13 bases between. Written as DNA, the CDR3 is TGCAGTGCCCCCGAGGGGCCTTACAATGAGCAGTTCTTC. Amino acid sequence: CSAPEGPYNEQFF.

This clonotype appeared a few times. V is TRBV24-1 and J is TRBJ2-1; 7 bases map to TRBD2. Trimming cost V 5 bases and J 8 bases; bases outside gene matches: 11. The CDR3 is 15 amino acids. CDR1 is KGHDR and CDR2 is SFDVKD in the germline V gene. CDR3 bases: TGTGCCACCAGTGCCCCGTTGGGAGGGAATGATGAGCAGTTCTTC. Translation: CATSAPLGGNDEQFF.

This chain connects TRBV15 to TRBJ1-6, with 8 bases that match TRBD1. This CDR3 is built from 15 residues. J was trimmed by 6 bases and V by 5 bases; bases with no gene match: 6. Germline V gives CDR1 LNHNV, CDR2 YYDKDF (reference sequence). The CDR3 nucleotides read TGTGCCACCAGCGAGGACAGGGCCCGTAATTCACCCCTCCACTTT. Its protein product is CATSEDRARNSPLHF.

The rearrangement links TRBV6-2 or TRBV6-3 to TRBJ2-3; TRBD2 matches 7 bases. Germline V lookup: CDR1 MNHEY, CDR2 SVGEGT. The CDR3 length is 12 residues. With V trimmed by 5 bases and J by 11 bases, 7 bases remained unmatched. The CDR3 DNA reads as TGTGCCAGCAGTCCCCGACTAGCCATGCAGTATTTT. It yields the protein CASSPRLAMQYF.

The sample holds many counts of this clonotype. V is TRBV20-1 and J is TRBJ2-1; 10 nucleotides agree with TRBD1. The germline V gene has CDR1 DFQATT and CDR2 SNEGSKA (reference sequence). The CDR3 is made up of 16 amino acids. V lost 5 bases to trimming and J lost 0 bases; unmatched junction nucleotides: 7. CDR3: CSAPNRTGGSYNEQFF. The CDR3 nucleotides read TGCAGTGCTCCAAACCGGACAGGGGGCTCCTACAATGAGCAGTTCTTC.

This sequence joins TRBV12-3 or TRBV12-4 and TRBJ1-1, with D maybe TRBD1 (5 bases). This CDR3 region has 18 residues. V lost 3 bases and J lost 5, with 25 bases in between. The CDR3 DNA is TGTGCCAGCAGTTTGGATCGAGGCGGGGGTGGGAGTAGAACTGAAGCTTTCTTT. Protein sequence: CASSLDRGGGGSRTEAFF.

CDR3 protein: CASSEQGGDEQFF. The CDR3 DNA is TGCGCCAGCAGCGAACAAGGGGGAGATGAGCAGTTCTTC. This chain uses TRBV5-1 with TRBJ2-1; weak D call: TRBD1 (6 bases). The V end lost 4 bases, the J end lost 8 bases, and 13 bases lay between the germline ends. Germline V gene data show CDR1 as SGHRS and CDR2 as YFSETQ. CDR3 size: 13 residues.

As concerns this clonotype: Given a much more abundant clone one base away, this may be a read error. The V and J genes are TRBV4-3 and TRBJ2-4, with D possibly being TRBD2 (5 bases). CDR1 is LGHNA, CDR2 YSLEER, per germline. The CDR3 is 15 residues long. Trimming pared 5 bases from V and 6 bases from J, leaving 17 bases between. The CDR3 region has the DNA TGCGCCAGCAGCAAAGGACGGGGTGGAGGAAACATTCAGTACTTC. This codes for CASSKGRGGGNIQYF.

The table lists this clonotype with a few counts. The chain links TRBV11-3 to TRBJ2-1, with a tentative D call TRBD2 (6 bases). CDR3 length: 16 residues. Germline-derived CDR1 and CDR2 are SGHNT and YENEEA. V lost 4 bases to trimming and J lost 4 bases, with 17 bases between them. The CDR3 region has the DNA TGTGCCAGCAGCTGGGTTGGGGGGACCCTATACAATGAGCAGTTCTTC. Encoded protein: CASSWVGGTLYNEQFF.

This clonotype was seen a few times. A much larger clone sits a single nucleotide away, making a read error possible. This chain uses TRBV4-3 with TRBJ2-5; no reliable D call. The J call may be in error: the DNA end matches TRBJ2-7 better. This CDR3 has 13 residues. Germline loops: CDR1 LGHNA, CDR2 YSLEER. Here the CDR3 DNA reads TGCGCCAGCAGCCAGGGAAAGGGCTACGAGCAGTACTTC. As protein: CASSQGKGYEQYF.